The present entry profiles one T cell receptor beta chain with its context. What it binds is not known. This sample stems from a study of CD8 T cells in ankylosing spondylitis. Study-wide results and caveats: Peripheral blood held disease-linked clones only at relatively low frequency, and these were CD8+. In ankylosing spondylitis blood, a motif of seven to nine highly homologous TCR beta variants appeared characteristic.

The TCR beta libraries were generated through quantitative 5'-RACE incorporating molecular barcodes. One entry per CDR3 protein, called by TCRdb with MiXCR from the 5' RACE reads. The sample carries a few hundred thousand distinct CDR3 sequences, over 9.5% recorded once. The CDR3 has 13 amino acids. The V segment lost 8 bases and the J segment 5 bases; nucleotides outside the gene matches: 5. Germline V gene sequence: CDR1 SGHRS, CDR2 YFSETQ. The chain uses TRBV5-1 and TRBJ2-3, with 10 nucleotides matching TRBD2. Specimen: blood, either unsorted or a sorted T cell fraction (not recorded which). The TCR comes from a male donor with ankylosing spondylitis. CDR3: CASREREGDTQYF. CDR3 DNA: TGCGCCAGTAGAGAGCGGGAGGGAGATACGCAGTATTTT.